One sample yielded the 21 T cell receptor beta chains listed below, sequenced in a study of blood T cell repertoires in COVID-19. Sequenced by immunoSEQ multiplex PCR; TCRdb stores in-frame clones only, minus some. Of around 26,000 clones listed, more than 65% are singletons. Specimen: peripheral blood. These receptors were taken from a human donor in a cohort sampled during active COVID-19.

The CDR3 reads CASSVVGDKGNTIYF. The CDR3 bases are TGTGCCAGCAGCGTAGTAGGGGATAAGGGAAACACCATATATTTT. This chain joins TRBV9 and TRBJ1-3; TRBD1 might be the D (5 bases). V lost 0 bases and J 4 bases, leaving 11 bases between the germline ends. There are 15 residues in the CDR3. CDR1 SGDLS and CDR2 YYNGEE come from the germline V gene.

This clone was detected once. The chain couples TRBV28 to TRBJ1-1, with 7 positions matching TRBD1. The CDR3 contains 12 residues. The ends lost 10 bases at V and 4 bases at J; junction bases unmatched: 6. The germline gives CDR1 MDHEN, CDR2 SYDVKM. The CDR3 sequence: CAILGGGTEAFF. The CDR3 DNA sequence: TGTGCCATCCTAGGGGGCGGCACTGAAGCTTTCTTT.

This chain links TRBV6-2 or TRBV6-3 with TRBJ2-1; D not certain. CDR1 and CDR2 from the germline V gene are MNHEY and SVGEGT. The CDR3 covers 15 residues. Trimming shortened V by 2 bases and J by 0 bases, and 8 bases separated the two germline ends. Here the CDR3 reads CASSYEASSYNEQFF. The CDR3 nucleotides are TGTGCCAGCAGTTACGAGGCTAGCTCCTACAATGAGCAGTTCTTC.

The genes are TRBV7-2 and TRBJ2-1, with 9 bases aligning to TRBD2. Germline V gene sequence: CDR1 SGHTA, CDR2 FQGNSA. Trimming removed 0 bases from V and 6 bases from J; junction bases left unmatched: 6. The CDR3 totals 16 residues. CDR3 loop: CASSLAAGLASNEQFF. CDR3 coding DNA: TGTGCCAGCAGCTTAGCCGCGGGACTAGCAAGCAATGAGCAGTTCTTC.

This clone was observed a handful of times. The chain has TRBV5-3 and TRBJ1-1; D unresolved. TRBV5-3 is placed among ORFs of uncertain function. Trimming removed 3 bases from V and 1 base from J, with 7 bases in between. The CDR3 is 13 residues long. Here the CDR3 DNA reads TGTGCCAGAAGCTGTCACAGGAACACTGAAGCTTTCTTT. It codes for CARSCHRNTEAFF.

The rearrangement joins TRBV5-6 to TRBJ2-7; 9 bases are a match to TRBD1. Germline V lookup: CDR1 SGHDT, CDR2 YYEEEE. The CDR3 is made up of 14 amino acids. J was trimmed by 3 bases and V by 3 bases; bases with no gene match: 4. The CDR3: CASSSGTGIYEQYF. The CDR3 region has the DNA TGTGCCAGCAGCTCCGGGACAGGGATCTACGAGCAGTACTTC.

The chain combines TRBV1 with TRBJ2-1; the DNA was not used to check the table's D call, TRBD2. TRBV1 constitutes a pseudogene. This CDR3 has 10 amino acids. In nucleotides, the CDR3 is TGCACCAGCAAAAATGACTACGAGTTCTTC. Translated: CTSKNDYEFF.

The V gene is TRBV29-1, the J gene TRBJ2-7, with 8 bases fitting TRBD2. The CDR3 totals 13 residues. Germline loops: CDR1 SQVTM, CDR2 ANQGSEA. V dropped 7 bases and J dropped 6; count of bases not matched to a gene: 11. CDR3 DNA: TGCAGCGCTCCGGGACTAGGCATTGGCGAGCAGTACTTC. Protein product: CSAPGLGIGEQYF.

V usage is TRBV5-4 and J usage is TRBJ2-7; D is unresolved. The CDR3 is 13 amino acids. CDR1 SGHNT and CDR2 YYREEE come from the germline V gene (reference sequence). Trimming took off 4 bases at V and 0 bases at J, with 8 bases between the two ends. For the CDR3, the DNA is TGTGCCAGCAGCCTAGGCAGCTCCTACGAGCAGTACTTC. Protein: CASSLGSSYEQYF. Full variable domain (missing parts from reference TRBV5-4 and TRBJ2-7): ETGVTQSPTHLIKTRGQQVTLRCSSQSGHNTVSWYQQALGQGPQFIFQYYREEENGRGNFPPRFSGLQFPNYSSELNVNALELDDSALYLCASSLGSSYEQYFGPGTRLTVT.

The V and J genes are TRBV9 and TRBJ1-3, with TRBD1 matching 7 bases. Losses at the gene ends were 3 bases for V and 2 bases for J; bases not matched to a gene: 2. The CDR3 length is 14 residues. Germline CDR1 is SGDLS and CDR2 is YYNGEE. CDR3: CASSATGAGNTIYF. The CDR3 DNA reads TGTGCCAGCAGCGCCACAGGGGCTGGAAACACCATATATTTT.

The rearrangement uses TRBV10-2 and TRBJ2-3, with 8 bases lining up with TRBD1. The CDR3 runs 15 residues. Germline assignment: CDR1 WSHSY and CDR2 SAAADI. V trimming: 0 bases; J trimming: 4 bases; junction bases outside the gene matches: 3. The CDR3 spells CASSESRQGPDTQYF. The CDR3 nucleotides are TGCGCCAGCAGTGAGTCTCGACAGGGGCCAGATACGCAGTATTTT.

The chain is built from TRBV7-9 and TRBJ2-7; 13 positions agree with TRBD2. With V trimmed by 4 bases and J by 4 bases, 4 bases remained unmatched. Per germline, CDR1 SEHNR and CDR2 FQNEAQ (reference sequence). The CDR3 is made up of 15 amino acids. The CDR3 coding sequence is TGTGCCAGCAGCTGGGGGACTAGCGGGACGTACGAGCAGTACTTC. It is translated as CASSWGTSGTYEQYF.

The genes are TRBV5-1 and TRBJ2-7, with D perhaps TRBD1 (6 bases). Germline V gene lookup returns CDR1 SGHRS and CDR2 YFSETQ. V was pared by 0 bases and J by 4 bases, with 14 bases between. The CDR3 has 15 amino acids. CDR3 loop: CASSLVARGIYEQYF. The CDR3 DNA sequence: TGCGCCAGCAGCTTGGTGGCCAGGGGCATTTACGAGCAGTACTTC.

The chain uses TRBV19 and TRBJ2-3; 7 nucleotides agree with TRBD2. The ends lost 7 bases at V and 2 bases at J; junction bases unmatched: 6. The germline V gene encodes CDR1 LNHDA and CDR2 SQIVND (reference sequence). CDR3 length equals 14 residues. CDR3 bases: TGTGCCAGTACCGGGAGGAGATACACAGATACGCAGTATTTT. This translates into CASTGRRYTDTQYF.

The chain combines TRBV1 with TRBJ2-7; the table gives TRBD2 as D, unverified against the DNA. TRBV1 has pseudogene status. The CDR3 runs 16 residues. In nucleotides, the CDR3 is TGCACCAGCAGGGAGGAACAGAAAAGGAGCTCCTACGAGCAGTACTTC. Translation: CTSREEQKRSSYEQYF.

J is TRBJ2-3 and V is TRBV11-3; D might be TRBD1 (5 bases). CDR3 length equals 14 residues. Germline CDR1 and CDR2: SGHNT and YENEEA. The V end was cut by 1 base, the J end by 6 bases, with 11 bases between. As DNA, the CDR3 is TGTGCCAGCAGCTTAGGCGCAGGGTTGGATACGCAGTATTTT. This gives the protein CASSLGAGLDTQYF.

For the CDR3, the DNA is TGTGCCAGCAGTTACCCGGAGAACGGACAGGGCTACACCTTC. It specifies CASSYPENGQGYTF. V gene TRBV6-6 combines with J gene TRBJ1-2, with D perhaps matching TRBD1 (6 bases). The germline gives CDR1 MNHNY, CDR2 SVGAGI (reference sequence). There are 14 residues in the CDR3. V was clipped by 2 bases and J by 8 bases, with 15 bases between them.

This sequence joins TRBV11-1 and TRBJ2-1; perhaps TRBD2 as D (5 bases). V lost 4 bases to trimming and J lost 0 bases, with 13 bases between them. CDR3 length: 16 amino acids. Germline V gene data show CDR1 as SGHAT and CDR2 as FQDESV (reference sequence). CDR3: CASSSVSSSSYNEQFF. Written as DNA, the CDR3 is TGTGCCAGCAGCTCCGTATCTAGCAGCTCCTACAATGAGCAGTTCTTC. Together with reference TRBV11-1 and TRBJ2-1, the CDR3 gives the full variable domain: EAEVAQSPRYKITEKSQAVAFWCDPISGHATLYWYRQILGQGPELLVQFQDESVVDDSQLPKDRFSAERLKGVDSTLKIQPAELGDSAMYLCASSSVSSSSYNEQFFGPGTRLTVL.

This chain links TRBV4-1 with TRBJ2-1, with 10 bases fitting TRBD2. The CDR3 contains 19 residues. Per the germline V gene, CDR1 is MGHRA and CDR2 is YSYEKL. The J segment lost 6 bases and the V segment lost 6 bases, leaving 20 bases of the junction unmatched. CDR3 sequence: CASRDRAGEALAGVNEQFF. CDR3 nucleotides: TGCGCCAGCAGGGACCGGGCAGGGGAGGCCCTAGCGGGAGTCAATGAGCAGTTCTTC.

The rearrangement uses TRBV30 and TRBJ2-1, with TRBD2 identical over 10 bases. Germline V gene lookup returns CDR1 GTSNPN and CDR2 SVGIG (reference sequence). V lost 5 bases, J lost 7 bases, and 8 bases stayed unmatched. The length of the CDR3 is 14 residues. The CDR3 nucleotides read TGTGCCTGGGATAGAAGCGGGAGGGCGAATGAGCAGTTCTTC. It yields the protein CAWDRSGRANEQFF.

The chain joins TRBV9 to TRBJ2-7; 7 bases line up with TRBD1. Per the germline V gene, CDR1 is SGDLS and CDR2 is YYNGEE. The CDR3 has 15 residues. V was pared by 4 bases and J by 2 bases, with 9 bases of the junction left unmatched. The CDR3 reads CASSPRQGTPYEQYF. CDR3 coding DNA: TGTGCCAGCAGCCCGAGACAGGGAACCCCCTACGAGCAGTACTTC. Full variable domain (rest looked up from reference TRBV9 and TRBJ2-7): DSGVTQTPKHLITATGQRVTLRCSPRSGDLSVYWYQQSLDQGLQFLIQYYNGEERAKGNILERFSAQQFPDLHSELNLSSLELGDSALYFCASSPRQGTPYEQYFGPGTRLTVT.